The source of this T cell receptor (beta chain) is a study of blood T cell repertoires in COVID-19. In the study overall: Acute-phase and convalescent COVID-19 samples originated in the United States, Italy and Spain.

Original processing methods: The authors estimated nucleated cell counts from reference gene primer amplification. Only in-frame clones appear in the TCRdb table, and some are missing; sequencing was by immunoSEQ multiplex PCR. For V, J and clone size, that table is used; D and trimming come from the DNA. Of about 320,000 clones listed, 89% are singletons. With 6 bases clipped from V and 5 bases from J, the junction kept 5 bases outside the gene matches. The CDR3 has 14 amino acids. Germline lookup yields CDR1 SNHLY and CDR2 FYNNEI. The clonotype originates from a man aged 18 to 30 who had recovered from COVID-19. The rearrangement joins TRBV2 to TRBJ1-5; 9 bases are a match to TRBD1. Sequencing used peripheral blood. The CDR3 loop reads CASSFGTGYQPQHF. CDR3 nucleotide sequence: TGTGCCAGCAGCTTCGGGACAGGGTATCAGCCCCAGCATTTT.